These T cell receptor beta chains were read from a single sample in a study of blood T cell repertoires in COVID-19. TCRdb keeps only in-frame clones here, not all; method: immunoSEQ multiplex PCR. The table shows hundreds of thousands of clones, with 82% occurring only once. The material sequenced was peripheral blood. The source is a woman of 80 years or more with acute or convalescent COVID-19. Each CDR3 is given with its conserved first and last residue. Fields, in order: J gene, clone size, V gene, D gene, CDR3 protein, CDR3 DNA. The D gene is left open where the match is weak. Clone size is shown for a subset of rows, as once, few, many or a class of expanded clone.

>TRBJ1-1|few|TRBV6-5|TRBD1
CASSPSTGWNTEAFF
TGTGCCAGCAGTCCGTCGACAGGGTGGAACACTGAAGCTTTCTTT
>TRBJ2-5|.|TRBV6-5|.
CASSYTSQETQYF
TGTGCCAGCAGTTACACATCCCAAGAGACCCAGTACTTC
>TRBJ2-2|.|TRBV4-3|.
CASSKGTITGELFF
TGCGCCAGCAGCAAAGGGACAATCACCGGGGAGCTGTTTTTT
>TRBJ2-1|.|TRBV5-1|.
CASSLRDKKNEQFF
TGCGCCAGCAGCTTGAGAGACAAGAAAAATGAGCAGTTCTTC
>TRBJ1-2|.|TRBV5-1|TRBD1
CASDWRTTGDYGYTF
TGCGCCAGCGACTGGCGAACTACAGGGGACTATGGCTACACCTTC
>TRBJ2-1|.|TRBV2|TRBD2
CASRVSGTSYNEQFF
TGTGCCAGCAGGGTTAGCGGGACCTCCTACAATGAGCAGTTCTTC
>TRBJ2-2|.|TRBV6-6|.
CASSLGGANTGELFF
TGTGCCAGCAGTCTCGGCGGGGCGAACACCGGGGAGCTGTTTTTT
>TRBJ2-5|few|TRBV6-5|.
CASSLLQETQYF
TGTGCCAGCAGTCTACTTCAAGAGACCCAGTACTTC
>TRBJ2-2|.|TRBV19|.
CASSYQGWTGELFF
TGTGCCAGTAGTTACCAGGGGTGGACCGGGGAGCTGTTTTTT
>TRBJ1-6|.|TRBV7-8|.
CASSLLVTSYNSPLHF
TGTGCCAGCAGCTTATTAGTCACGTCCTATAATTCACCCCTCCACTTT
>TRBJ1-1|.|TRBV19|.
CASSRGGVNPLFMNTEAFF
TGTGCCAGTAGTAGGGGAGGGGTTAACCCGTTGTTCATGAACACTGAAGCTTTCTTT
>TRBJ1-4|.|TRBV5-4|.
CASSLTEGSEKLFF
TGTGCCAGCAGCTTAACCGAGGGAAGTGAAAAACTGTTTTTT
>TRBJ2-2|.|TRBV7-3|TRBD1
CASSLDGTGVTGELFF
TGTGCCAGCAGCTTAGACGGGACAGGCGTCACCGGGGAGCTGTTTTTT
>TRBJ2-5|once|TRBV7-8|TRBD1
CASSLGQGMETQYF
TGTGCCAGCAGCTTGGGACAGGGCATGGAGACCCAGTACTTC
>TRBJ2-7|.|TRBV7-2|TRBD1
CASSYGQGHEQYF
TGTGCCAGCAGCTATGGACAGGGCCACGAGCAGTACTTC
>TRBJ2-1|.|TRBV21-1|.
CASPMRLAYNEQFF
TGTGCCAGCCCTATGCGGCTAGCCTACAATGAGCAGTTCTTC
>TRBJ2-5|.|TRBV11-1|.
CASSLEGRGQETQYF
TGTGCCAGCAGCTTAGAGGGTAGAGGGCAAGAGACCCAGTACTTC
>TRBJ2-6|.|TRBV4-3|.
CASSHGSGANVLTF
TGCGCCAGCAGCCACGGGTCTGGGGCCAACGTCCTGACTTTC
>TRBJ2-3|.|TRBV19|TRBD2
CASSIGGSGGTDTQYF
TGTGCCAGTAGTATAGGAGGTAGCGGGGGGACAGATACGCAGTATTTT
>TRBJ2-5|.|TRBV3-1/TRBV3-2|.
CASSLRHERETQYF
TGTGCCAGCAGCTTACGACACGAGCGGGAGACCCAGTACTTC
>TRBJ2-2|few|TRBV19|TRBD1
CASSKRQGRSSTGELFF
TGTGCCAGTAGTAAGAGACAGGGACGCTCGAGCACCGGGGAGCTGTTTTTT
>TRBJ2-7|.|TRBV15|.
CATSSRGGLEEQYF
TGTGCCACCAGCTCGCGGGGCGGACTGGAGGAGCAGTACTTC
>TRBJ1-2|few|TRBV4-3|TRBD1
CASSKTRQGPKINYGYTF
TGCGCCAGCAGCAAAACCCGACAGGGACCAAAGATTAACTATGGCTACACCTTC
>TRBJ1-5|.|TRBV28|.
CASSSQGTVQPQHF
TGTGCCAGCAGTTCACAGGGTACAGTTCAGCCCCAGCATTTT
>TRBJ2-7|.|TRBV28|TRBD1
CASSSIRTGLYYEQYF
TGTGCCAGCAGTTCCATCCGGACAGGGTTGTACTACGAGCAGTACTTC
>TRBJ1-1|few|TRBV6-6|.
CASSYSSPWNTEAFF
TGTGCCAGCAGTTACTCGAGTCCATGGAACACTGAAGCTTTCTTT